These 21 T cell receptor beta chains came from one sample sequenced in a study of cytomegalovirus exposure and HLA in healthy donors. The study ran its PCR with 60 Vbeta and 13 Jbeta primers. The data were produced by immunoSEQ multiplex PCR, yet TCRdb's version contains in-frame clones alone and is incomplete. The profile covers around 200,000 clones, with over 70% appearing a single time and around 4% taken by the ten largest. Sequenced sample: PBMCs. Receptors originate from a man between 50 and 59 years old in good health and CMV-seronegative.

This chain uses TRBV5-6 with TRBJ2-3; no clear D gene. The V gene lost 1 base and the J gene lost 0 bases, with 12 bases spanning the gap. CDR1 is SGHDT and CDR2 is YYEEEE in the germline V gene. The CDR3 consists of 16 residues. The CDR3 loop is CASSLRTVTSTDTQYF. The CDR3 DNA sequence: TGTGCCAGCAGCTTGCGCACAGTTACTAGCACAGATACGCAGTATTTT.

The chain combines TRBV15 with TRBJ1-2; no firm D call. Germline V CDR1 and CDR2: LNHNV, YYDKDF (reference sequence). V shed 0 bases and J shed 0 bases, with 11 bases lying between them. The CDR3 length is 16 residues. The CDR3 DNA reads as TGTGCCACCAGCAGAGATGCCCAGGTTGCTAACTATGGCTACACCTTC. Translation gives CATSRDAQVANYGYTF.

This chain connects TRBV28 to TRBJ1-5, with a weak D call TRBD1 (6 bases). Trimming removed 3 bases at V and 4 bases at J, with 16 bases between. From germline, CDR1 is MDHEN and CDR2 SYDVKM. The CDR3 runs 16 residues. The chain's CDR3 is CASSFGWGTGNQPQHF. Here the CDR3 DNA reads TGTGCCAGCAGTTTTGGCTGGGGCACAGGGAATCAGCCCCAGCATTTT.

This clone was detected a few times. CDR3 bases: TGTGCCAGCAGCGCCGCTAATATTTACAATGAGCAGTTCTTC. Translating gives CASSAANIYNEQFF. The chain combines TRBV7-2 with TRBJ2-1; D unresolved. Trimming took 5 bases from V and 4 from J, leaving 12 bases between them. This CDR3 region has 14 residues. Germline-derived CDR1 and CDR2 are SGHTA and FQGNSA.

This chain joins TRBV5-1 and TRBJ2-1, with TRBD2 matching 13 bases. With 0 bases clipped from V and 9 bases from J, the junction kept 9 bases outside the gene matches. Germline V CDR1 and CDR2: SGHRS, YFSETQ. The CDR3 length is 17 residues. CDR3 DNA sequence: TGCGCCAGCAGCTTGGGACTAGCGGGGGGTGCGTCGAGTGAGCAGTTCTTC. Its translation: CASSLGLAGGASSEQFF.

This chain connects TRBV19 to TRBJ2-7; 8 nucleotides agree with TRBD1. Per germline, CDR1 LNHDA and CDR2 SQIVND (reference sequence). Trimming removed 9 bases from V and 3 bases from J; junction bases left unmatched: 7. The CDR3 is 13 residues long. CDR3: CASGQGINYEQYF. The CDR3 DNA reads TGTGCCAGCGGACAGGGAATAAACTACGAGCAGTACTTC.

The chain carries TRBV4-1 and TRBJ2-3, with TRBD2 as a possible D gene (5 bases). The CDR3 consists of 13 residues. Trimming removed 8 bases from V and 3 bases from J, with 12 bases in between. In germline, CDR1 is MGHRA, CDR2 YSYEKL. CDR3 sequence: CASGELKTDTQYF. As DNA, the CDR3 is TGCGCCAGCGGGGAGTTAAAAACAGATACGCAGTATTTT.

The chain employs TRBV27 and TRBJ2-1; 10 bases line up with TRBD2. Germline loops: CDR1 MNHEY, CDR2 SMNVEV (reference sequence). The V segment lost 6 bases and the J segment 6 bases; nucleotides outside the gene matches: 17. This CDR3 contains 18 residues. CDR3 coding DNA: TGTGCCAGCAGCCCGTCTAGCGGGGGCTCCCCTAGGGCCAATGAGCAGTTCTTC. As protein: CASSPSSGGSPRANEQFF.

Concerning this clone itself: One end of the junction is discordant with germline, which a read error may explain. This rearrangement joins TRBV7-9 to TRBJ2-7; 7 positions match TRBD1. This CDR3 comprises 13 residues. Germline loops: CDR1 SEHNR, CDR2 FQNEAQ (reference sequence). CDR3 region: CSSSSGQSYEQYF. DNA for the CDR3: TGTTCCAGCAGCTCGGGACAGTCCTACGAGCAGTACTTC.

This clone was observed a few times. The genes are TRBV6-5 and TRBJ2-7; TRBD1 is a possible D gene (6 bases). Germline lookup yields CDR1 MNHEY and CDR2 SVGAGI. The CDR3 length is 15 residues. Trimming took off 0 bases at V and 1 base at J, with 10 bases between the two ends. CDR3 nucleotides: TGTGCCAGCAGTTACTCCTCGACAGGTTCCTACGAGCAGTACTTC. Its translation is CASSYSSTGSYEQYF.

The genes are TRBV7-2 and TRBJ1-6; D is undetermined. The CDR3 is 14 amino acids. Trimming stripped 1 base from V and 8 bases from J, with 9 bases between. Germline loops: CDR1 SGHTA, CDR2 FQGNSA. The CDR3 sequence: CASSLEEGYSPLHF. CDR3 bases: TGTGCCAGCAGCTTAGAGGAGGGATATTCACCCCTCCACTTT.

The chain has TRBV7-9 and TRBJ1-2, with 9 nucleotides matching TRBD1. CDR3 size: 16 residues. The ends lost 1 base at V and 2 bases at J; junction bases unmatched: 5. Germline lookup yields CDR1 SEHNR and CDR2 FQNEAQ (reference sequence). The CDR3 bases are TGTGCCAGCAGCTTAGAGCTGGACAGGGGCAACTATGGCTACACCTTC. Amino acid sequence: CASSLELDRGNYGYTF.

This chain uses TRBV14 with TRBJ2-1; 9 bases align to TRBD1. CDR1 SGHDN and CDR2 FVKESK come from the germline V gene. The CDR3 is 15 residues long. With 5 bases clipped from V and 6 bases from J, the junction kept 8 bases outside the gene matches. Here the CDR3 DNA reads TGTGCCAGCAGCGAAACCGGGACAGGGTTCAATGAGCAGTTCTTC. Translating gives CASSETGTGFNEQFF.

This clone has just one count. CDR3 nucleotide sequence: TGTGCCAGCAGCTCCCTAGGACAGGGGTCTTCACCCCTCCACTTT. It codes for CASSSLGQGSSPLHF. The chain links TRBV7-2 to TRBJ1-6, with 9 bases identical to TRBD1. V lost 4 bases to trimming and J lost 9 bases; unmatched junction nucleotides: 7. The germline CDR1 and CDR2 sequences are SGHTA and FQGNSA. CDR3 length: 15 residues.

The chain couples TRBV10-1 to TRBJ2-2; a possible D gene is TRBD2 (5 bases). The CDR3 is 14 amino acids. The germline CDR1 and CDR2 sequences are WNHNN and SYGVQD (reference sequence). Trimming took 0 bases from V and 4 from J, leaving 6 bases between them. CDR3 nucleotides: TGCGCCAGCAGTGAGTCGGCGGGCACCGGGGAGCTGTTTTTT. It specifies CASSESAGTGELFF.

The genes are TRBV6-1 and TRBJ2-7; D uncertain. This CDR3 is 12 amino acids long. Germline V gene lookup returns CDR1 MNHNS and CDR2 SASEGT. V was pared by 0 bases and J by 7 bases, with 7 bases between. For the CDR3, the DNA is TGTGCCAGCAGTGAAGCGCCCGGGGAGCAGTACTTC. The encoded protein is CASSEAPGEQYF.

This CDR3 reads CASSFSGSTEAFF. CDR3 coding DNA: TGTGCCAGCAGCTTCAGCGGTTCCACTGAAGCTTTCTTT. The rearrangement uses TRBV7-2 and TRBJ1-1; D unclear. CDR3 length: 13 amino acids. Germline CDR1 is SGHTA and CDR2 is FQGNSA. V lost 3 bases and J lost 4, with 9 bases in between.

The chain recombines TRBV7-9 with TRBJ2-7, with 12 bases fitting TRBD2. There are 17 residues in the CDR3. Germline V gives CDR1 SEHNR, CDR2 FQNEAQ (reference sequence). The junction had 5 bases not matched to a gene; V was cut back by 2 bases and J by 0 bases. The CDR3 coding sequence is TGTGCCAGCAGCTTAAAACTAGCGGGGGGTTCCTCCTACGAGCAGTACTTC. This sequence encodes CASSLKLAGGSSYEQYF.

V and J are TRBV2 and TRBJ2-7; D might be TRBD1 (6 bases). The germline V and J ends were trimmed by 4 bases and 5 bases, with 12 bases remaining between them. Germline CDR1 is SNHLY and CDR2 is FYNNEI. The CDR3 is 13 amino acids. DNA of the CDR3: TGTGCCAGCAGTGGTCAGGGGAAAAACGAGCAGTACTTC. This encodes CASSGQGKNEQYF.

This clone has only a few counts. V usage is TRBV19 and J usage is TRBJ1-5; D call uncertain. Germline V gene sequence: CDR1 LNHDA, CDR2 SQIVND (reference sequence). V was shortened by 4 bases and J by 2 bases, with 12 bases between the two germline ends. The CDR3 consists of 15 residues. CDR3 region: CASSTPGKGNQPQHF. The CDR3 region has the DNA TGTGCCAGTAGTACCCCAGGTAAGGGCAATCAGCCCCAGCATTTT.

This clone was recorded once. V usage is TRBV27 and J usage is TRBJ2-1; 12 bases align to TRBD1. Germline V gene lookup returns CDR1 MNHEY and CDR2 SMNVEV (reference sequence). The trim removed 6 bases at V and 8 bases at J, leaving 5 bases unmatched. This CDR3 has 14 residues. CDR3 in DNA: TGTGCCAGCAGCTGGGGACAGGGGGCTTATGAGCAGTTCTTC. Its translation: CASSWGQGAYEQFF.